These 27 T cell receptor beta chains share one sample of origin, sequenced in a study of technical replicates of blood from a handful of donors. TCRdb's table, derived via immunoSEQ multiplex PCR, lists solely in-frame clones and lacks some. The table records some 60,000 clones, more than 75% of them present only once. The sample was PBMCs. These receptors originate from a human donor in good health. Some clones in this sample may be carry-over from other donors' samples.

The chain links TRBV18 to TRBJ2-6; a possible D gene is TRBD1 (5 bases). With 0 bases removed from V and 0 bases from J, the gap between germline ends came to 9 bases. The CDR3 runs 17 residues. The V gene's germline CDR1 is KGHSH and CDR2 LQKENI. CDR3 DNA sequence: TGTGCCAGCTCACCACCTAGGACACCCTCTGGGGCCAACGTCCTGACTTTC. Encoded protein: CASSPPRTPSGANVLTF.

The chain couples TRBV7-9 to TRBJ2-3; TRBD1 aligns across 10 bases. This CDR3 has 15 residues. V dropped 5 bases and J dropped 3; count of bases not matched to a gene: 5. The germline CDR1 and CDR2 sequences are SEHNR and FQNEAQ (reference sequence). The chain's CDR3 is CASSLGQGETDTQYF. CDR3 in DNA: TGTGCCAGCAGCCTTGGACAGGGGGAGACAGATACGCAGTATTTT. The full variable domain, completed using reference TRBV7-9 and TRBJ2-3, is DTGVSQNPRHKITKRGQNVTFRCDPISEHNRLYWYRQTLGQGPEFLTYFQNEAQLEKSRLLSDRFSAERPKGSFSTLEIQRTEQGDSAMYLCASSLGQGETDTQYFGPGTRLTVL.

The chain combines TRBV11-3 with TRBJ2-7; 7 nucleotides align to TRBD2. CDR1 and CDR2 (germline): SGHNT, YENEEA. This CDR3 has 12 amino acids. With V trimmed by 3 bases and J by 4 bases, 0 bases remained unmatched. CDR3 region: CASSFSGYEQYF. DNA for the CDR3: TGTGCCAGCAGCTTTAGCGGGTACGAGCAGTACTTC.

The rearrangement links TRBV29-1 to TRBJ1-2; D gene uncertain. Trimming shortened V by 7 bases and J by 7 bases, and 10 bases separated the two germline ends. CDR3 length: 10 amino acids. The V gene's germline CDR1 is SQVTM and CDR2 ANQGSEA. DNA of the CDR3: TGCAGCGCCGAGCTCTCTGGCTACACCTTC. Translating gives CSAELSGYTF. The entire variable domain, with the rest obtained from reference TRBV29-1 and TRBJ1-2, is as follows: SAVISQKPSRDICQRGTSLTIQCQVDSQVTMMFWYRQQPGQSLTLIATANQGSEATYESGFVIDKFPISRPNLTFSTLTVSNMSPEDSSIYLCSAELSGYTFGSGTRLTVV.

The V gene is TRBV7-6, the J gene TRBJ2-5, with 8 bases lining up with TRBD2. CDR3 length equals 16 residues. The germline V gene has CDR1 SGHVS and CDR2 FNYEAQ. The V segment lost 2 bases and the J segment 3 bases; nucleotides outside the gene matches: 8. The DNA of the CDR3 is TGTGCCAGCAGCTTATCGCGGGAGGTCAATAAAGAGACCCAGTACTTC. Translation gives CASSLSREVNKETQYF.

The V gene is TRBV7-9, the J gene TRBJ2-2; 7 bases agree with TRBD1. CDR3 size: 16 residues. CDR1 and CDR2 from the germline V gene are SEHNR and FQNEAQ (reference sequence). Trimming removed 1 base from V and 4 bases from J; junction bases left unmatched: 6. CDR3 sequence reads: CASSLEGRGITGELFF. The CDR3 nucleotides are TGTGCCAGCAGCTTAGAGGGCAGGGGGATCACCGGGGAGCTGTTTTTT.

CDR3 nucleotide sequence: TGTGCCAGCAGTGACGAGGGTAAGGGCACAGATACGCAGTATTTT. The encoded protein is CASSDEGKGTDTQYF. This chain links TRBV7-2 with TRBJ2-3; a possible D gene is TRBD2 (5 bases). Per germline, CDR1 SGHTA and CDR2 FQGNSA. The CDR3 is 15 residues long. The V gene lost 6 bases and the J gene lost 1 base, with 14 bases spanning the gap.

The V call is TRBV30, the J call TRBJ2-1; 11 nucleotides agree with TRBD2. This CDR3 is built from 13 residues. V was clipped by 4 bases and J by 7 bases; unmatched bases: 3. Germline CDR1 is GTSNPN and CDR2 is SVGIG (reference sequence). CDR3 nucleotide sequence: TGTGCCTGGACACTAGCGGGAGCGAATGAGCAGTTCTTC. Its protein is CAWTLAGANEQFF.

This rearrangement joins TRBV6-6 to TRBJ2-1; D is possibly TRBD2 (6 bases). The V and J ends lost 7 bases and 0 bases respectively, with 13 bases between them. The CDR3 runs 15 residues. CDR1 is MNHNY and CDR2 is SVGAGI in the germline V gene (reference sequence). The CDR3 nucleotides are TGTGCCAGCACCGAAGGAGGGAGCTCCTACAATGAGCAGTTCTTC. It encodes CASTEGGSSYNEQFF.

This chain connects TRBV12-5 to TRBJ2-1; D is perhaps TRBD1 (6 bases). The CDR3 has 13 residues. Germline assignment: CDR1 LGHNT and CDR2 FRNRAP. Trimming pared 6 bases from V and 2 bases from J, leaving 8 bases between. Written as DNA, the CDR3 is TGTGCTAGTGGGGGGGACACCTACAATGAGCAGTTCTTC. Its translation: CASGGDTYNEQFF.

The rearrangement uses TRBV5-1 and TRBJ2-5, with a weak D call TRBD1 (6 bases). In germline, CDR1 is SGHRS, CDR2 YFSETQ. The CDR3 loop spans 13 amino acids. CDR3 loop: CATRGTPQETQYF. CDR3 nucleotides: TGCGCTACCCGAGGGACACCCCAGGAGACCCAGTACTTC.

CDR3 residues: CASSLGSSAGQPQHF. The DNA of the CDR3 is TGCGCCAGCAGCTTGGGGTCATCAGCGGGTCAGCCCCAGCATTTT. The chain employs TRBV5-1 and TRBJ1-5; unclear D gene. Germline-derived CDR1 and CDR2 are SGHRS and YFSETQ. The V and J ends lost 0 bases and 6 bases respectively, with 13 bases between them. This CDR3 is 15 amino acids long. The complete variable domain, with remaining parts taken from reference TRBV5-1 and TRBJ1-5, reads KAGVTQTPRYLIKTRGQQVTLSCSPISGHRSVSWYQQTPGQGLQFLFEYFSETQRNKGNFPGRFSGRQFSNSRSEMNVSTLELGDSALYLCASSLGSSAGQPQHFGDGTRLSIL.

The chain carries TRBV18 and TRBJ1-1; tentative D call: TRBD1 (6 bases). This CDR3 is 15 amino acids long. V was clipped by 5 bases and J by 0 bases, with 13 bases between them. Germline V CDR1 and CDR2: KGHSH, LQKENI. The CDR3 nucleotides are TGTGCCAGCTCAACGGGACAAAAAATGAACACTGAAGCTTTCTTT. Amino acid sequence: CASSTGQKMNTEAFF.

J is TRBJ2-1 and V is TRBV11-2; 12 bases agree with TRBD2. There are 17 residues in the CDR3. V lost 5 bases and J lost 3; bases outside the gene matches: 8. Per germline, CDR1 SGHAT and CDR2 FQNNGV. This chain's CDR3 is CASSGPGTSGYYNEQFF. CDR3 coding DNA: TGTGCCAGCAGCGGACCCGGGACTAGCGGGTACTACAATGAGCAGTTCTTC.

V usage is TRBV19 and J usage is TRBJ2-2; 9 positions match TRBD2. The germline CDR1 and CDR2 sequences are LNHDA and SQIVND (reference sequence). The junction had 14 bases not matched to a gene; V was cut back by 9 bases and J by 3 bases. The CDR3 contains 17 residues. The CDR3 DNA reads as TGTGCCAGCCGGCGGGCTAGGGTAGCGGGGGACACCGGGGAGCTGTTTTTT. It yields the protein CASRRARVAGDTGELFF.

The chain combines TRBV7-2 with TRBJ2-1; 10 bases are shared with TRBD1. Germline values: CDR1 SGHTA, CDR2 FQGNSA. CDR3 size: 13 residues. J lost 8 bases, V lost 5 bases, and 3 bases had no gene match. The CDR3 reads CASSRDRGDEQFF. As DNA, the CDR3 is TGTGCCAGCAGCCGGGACAGGGGCGATGAGCAGTTCTTC.

There are a few counts of this clone. The chain combines TRBV2 with TRBJ2-1; weak D call: TRBD2 (5 bases). With 11 bases removed from V and 0 bases from J, the gap between germline ends came to 14 bases. This CDR3 contains 14 residues. CDR1 and CDR2 from the germline V gene are SNHLY and FYNNEI. The chain's CDR3 is CASGVGNSYNEQFF. The DNA of the CDR3 is TGTGCCTCCGGAGTCGGGAACTCCTACAATGAGCAGTTCTTC.

The chain links TRBV10-1 to TRBJ1-2, with D uncertain. Trimming removed 0 bases from V and 0 bases from J, with 8 bases in between. Germline V lookup: CDR1 WNHNN, CDR2 SYGVQD (reference sequence). This CDR3 is built from 15 residues. CDR3 residues: CASSESTKSNYGYTF. The CDR3 region has the DNA TGCGCCAGCAGTGAGTCGACAAAATCTAACTATGGCTACACCTTC.

The CDR3 DNA follows: TGTGCCAGCTCACCGGGACAGGGCTACGATGGCTACACCTTC. Translation: CASSPGQGYDGYTF. This chain uses TRBV18 with TRBJ1-2, with TRBD1 matching 9 bases. Germline-derived CDR1 and CDR2 are KGHSH and LQKENI. Losses at the gene ends were 3 bases for V and 6 bases for J; bases not matched to a gene: 5. This CDR3 has 14 amino acids.

This clone was seen a few times. This chain joins TRBV30 and TRBJ2-7, with D perhaps matching TRBD1 (6 bases). V was cut by 0 bases and J by 3 bases, with 12 bases left in between. Germline CDR1 and CDR2: GTSNPN and SVGIG (reference sequence). This CDR3 is 14 amino acids long. CDR3 sequence (DNA): TGTGCCTGGAGTGTAATCAGGGGCGGCTACGAGCAGTACTTC. Encoded protein: CAWSVIRGGYEQYF.

The chain couples TRBV5-4 to TRBJ1-2; TRBD1 matches 7 bases. V lost 2 bases to trimming and J lost 3 bases; unmatched junction nucleotides: 7. This CDR3 is 15 amino acids long. The germline V gene encodes CDR1 SGHNT and CDR2 YYREEE (reference sequence). CDR3 nucleotide sequence: TGTGCCAGCAGCTTACTAACAGGGGAGGACTATGGCTACACCTTC. Translating it yields CASSLLTGEDYGYTF.

The J gene is TRBJ2-3, the V gene TRBV7-3; the D gene is possibly TRBD2 (5 bases). From germline, CDR1 is SGHTA and CDR2 FQGTGA. Trimming cost V 2 bases and J 5 bases, with 11 bases left between them. The CDR3 has 14 amino acids. The CDR3 region is CASSLSVSGDTQYF. In DNA, the CDR3 is TGTGCCAGCAGCTTATCCGTAAGCGGAGATACGCAGTATTTT.

The chain employs TRBV4-3 and TRBJ2-1; 12 bases agree with TRBD2. CDR1 LGHNA and CDR2 YSLEER come from the germline V gene. The CDR3 length is 16 residues. V lost 4 bases and J lost 0; bases outside the gene matches: 1. CDR3 coding DNA: TGCGCCAGCAGCCCGGGACTAGCGGGCTCCTACAATGAGCAGTTCTTC. Protein: CASSPGLAGSYNEQFF.

This rearrangement joins TRBV6-5 to TRBJ1-1, with D tentatively TRBD1 (6 bases). V was trimmed by 7 bases and J by 4 bases, leaving 16 bases between them. From germline, CDR1 is MNHEY and CDR2 SVGAGI. This CDR3 is 14 amino acids long. This CDR3 is CASTRTERGTEAFF. CDR3 sequence (DNA): TGTGCCAGCACCAGGACAGAACGTGGCACTGAAGCTTTCTTT.

The genes are TRBV29-1 and TRBJ2-1; D possibly corresponds to TRBD2 (5 bases). Trimming removed 7 bases from V and 0 bases from J, with 16 bases in between. The CDR3 consists of 15 residues. Looked up from germline, CDR1 is SQVTM and CDR2 is ANQGSEA. The DNA of the CDR3 is TGCAGCGCACAAACGGGGATTAGCTCCTACAATGAGCAGTTCTTC. Its translation: CSAQTGISSYNEQFF.

The chain combines TRBV7-9 with TRBJ2-1, with 11 bases lining up with TRBD2. This CDR3 region has 15 residues. Trimming took 5 bases from V and 4 from J; bases not matched to a gene: 4. Germline V gene lookup returns CDR1 SEHNR and CDR2 FQNEAQ (reference sequence). CDR3 DNA sequence: TGTGCCAGCAGCCGCGGGACTAGCGGATACAATGAGCAGTTCTTC. Its translation: CASSRGTSGYNEQFF.

V gene TRBV6-1 combines with J gene TRBJ1-1, with no clear D. Per the germline V gene, CDR1 is MNHNS and CDR2 is SASEGT. This CDR3 region has 10 residues. Trimming cost V 2 bases and J 11 bases, with 6 bases left between them. CDR3 in DNA: TGTGCCAGCAGTGAATTTAGCGCTTTCTTT. Residues: CASSEFSAFF.